Presented here are 19 T cell receptor beta chains from one specimen sequenced in a study of technical replicates of blood from a handful of donors. The data were produced by immunoSEQ multiplex PCR, yet TCRdb's version contains in-frame clones alone and is incomplete. The table lists around 76,000 clones, around 97% of them singletons. The sequenced sample consisted of T cells isolated from PBMCs. The receptor set was obtained from a human donor in good health.

This chain links TRBV11-2 with TRBJ2-7; 7 nucleotides align to TRBD1. The V gene's germline CDR1 is SGHAT and CDR2 FQNNGV. The CDR3 runs 16 residues. J lost 0 bases, V lost 4 bases, and 9 bases had no gene match. The CDR3 region has the DNA TGTGCCAGCAGCTGGGACAGCTTAACGTCCTCCTACGAGCAGTACTTC. It encodes CASSWDSLTSSYEQYF.

The chain links TRBV2 to TRBJ2-7, with D hard to call. Germline V CDR1 and CDR2: SNHLY, FYNNEI. V was pared by 6 bases and J by 4 bases, with 19 bases between. This CDR3 contains 15 residues. CDR3 nucleotide sequence: TGTGCCAGCAGCGACCCTCCAGGCCTATTATACGAGCAGTACTTC. Protein: CASSDPPGLLYEQYF.

The V gene is TRBV30, the J gene TRBJ2-5, with 11 bases fitting TRBD2. CDR1 is GTSNPN, CDR2 SVGIG, per germline (reference sequence). The junction had 7 bases not matched to a gene; V was cut back by 7 bases and J by 0 bases. The CDR3 is 15 amino acids. In DNA, the CDR3 is TGTGCCTTCGAACGACTAGCGGGGAACCAAGAGACCCAGTACTTC. This translates into CAFERLAGNQETQYF.

This chain links TRBV5-1 with TRBJ1-2; D is undetermined. V dropped 0 bases and J dropped 6 bases, with 12 bases sitting between them. The V gene's germline CDR1 is SGHRS and CDR2 YFSETQ. CDR3 length: 14 amino acids. The CDR3 here is CASSLALGVNGYTF. DNA for the CDR3: TGCGCCAGCAGCTTGGCCCTCGGGGTAAATGGCTACACCTTC.

V gene TRBV27 combines with J gene TRBJ2-6, with D maybe TRBD1 (5 bases). V was shortened by 7 bases and J by 0 bases, with 16 bases between the two germline ends. Germline V gene lookup returns CDR1 MNHEY and CDR2 SMNVEV (reference sequence). The length of the CDR3 is 17 residues. CDR3 amino acids: CASNPDSYFSGANVLTF. In DNA form, the CDR3 reads TGTGCCAGCAACCCCGACAGCTACTTCTCTGGGGCCAACGTCCTGACTTTC.

The table lists this clone with a count of one. This chain links TRBV7-9 with TRBJ2-2; D is ambiguous. CDR3 length: 14 amino acids. Germline values: CDR1 SEHNR, CDR2 FQNEAQ (reference sequence). The V end was cut by 5 bases, the J end by 3 bases, with 10 bases between. The CDR3 DNA is TGTGCCAGCAGCCCCCTAGGTTACACCGGGGAGCTGTTTTTT. Amino acid sequence: CASSPLGYTGELFF.

The chain combines TRBV11-2 with TRBJ2-7, with 7 bases identical to TRBD1. V dropped 0 bases and J dropped 3; count of bases not matched to a gene: 5. CDR1 SGHAT and CDR2 FQNNGV come from the germline V gene. The CDR3 has 15 amino acids. This CDR3 is CASSLEPGQSYEQYF. In DNA form, the CDR3 reads TGTGCCAGCAGCTTAGAACCGGGACAGAGCTACGAGCAGTACTTC.

The chain combines TRBV11-2 with TRBJ2-1, with TRBD1 matching 12 bases. CDR1 is SGHAT, CDR2 FQNNGV, per germline. This CDR3 has 16 residues. V was clipped by 4 bases and J by 15 bases; unmatched bases: 16. The CDR3 loop is CASSSLTGTGGALRFF. CDR3 nucleotide sequence: TGTGCCAGCAGCTCTTTAACCGGGACAGGGGGCGCTTTGAGGTTCTTC.

The chain recombines TRBV27 with TRBJ2-7, with TRBD2 matching over 10 bases. This CDR3 comprises 14 residues. CDR1 and CDR2 from the germline V gene are MNHEY and SMNVEV (reference sequence). With 2 bases clipped from V and 6 bases from J, the junction kept 4 bases outside the gene matches. The CDR3 nucleotides read TGTGCCAGCAGTTTAAGCGGGAGGGCCTTCGAGCAGTACTTC. It translates to CASSLSGRAFEQYF.

The chain combines TRBV11-2 with TRBJ2-7; 8 bases fit TRBD2. The CDR3 has 18 amino acids. Germline CDR1 SGHAT, CDR2 FQNNGV. The trim removed 3 bases at V and 0 bases at J, leaving 13 bases unmatched. The CDR3 sequence is CASSFKPSGRRSSYEQYF. The CDR3 region has the DNA TGTGCCAGCAGCTTTAAACCTAGCGGGCGGAGAAGCTCCTACGAGCAGTACTTC.

The chain employs TRBV5-6 and TRBJ2-6; the D is unclear. Trimming took 5 bases from V and 4 from J, leaving 16 bases between them. The CDR3 contains 16 residues. Germline V gives CDR1 SGHDT, CDR2 YYEEEE. The CDR3 nucleotides read TGTGCCAGCAGATCCGACATAAGTGGGGGGGCCAACGTCCTGACTTTC. Protein: CASRSDISGGANVLTF.

The gene calls are TRBV28 and TRBJ1-5, with 10 positions matching TRBD1. CDR3 length: 14 amino acids. V shed 10 bases, J shed 5 bases, and the junction held 8 bases outside the gene matches. The germline V gene has CDR1 MDHEN and CDR2 SYDVKM. CDR3 region: CATVTGGVDQPQHF. The CDR3 coding sequence is TGTGCCACCGTGACAGGGGGCGTAGATCAGCCCCAGCATTTT.

The rearrangement uses TRBV5-1 and TRBJ1-1, with TRBD1 matching 8 bases. Per germline, CDR1 SGHRS and CDR2 YFSETQ. Trimming took 4 bases from V and 4 from J; bases not matched to a gene: 9. CDR3 size: 15 residues. CDR3 DNA sequence: TGCGCCAGCAGCCCAGGACAGGGATCGTTCACTGAAGCTTTCTTT. This gives the protein CASSPGQGSFTEAFF.

CDR3 DNA: TGTGCCAGCAGCTTGACAGGGGCAAGGTCCTACGAGCAGTACTTC. This codes for CASSLTGARSYEQYF. The chain employs TRBV7-6 and TRBJ2-7, with 8 bases aligning to TRBD1. The CDR3 has 15 amino acids. Trimming at V came to 3 bases and at J to 1 base, leaving 5 bases not matched to a gene. Germline V gene lookup returns CDR1 SGHVS and CDR2 FNYEAQ.

This sequence joins TRBV11-2 and TRBJ2-1, with TRBD2 identical over 7 bases. CDR1 and CDR2 from the germline V gene are SGHAT and FQNNGV. V dropped 1 base and J dropped 0; count of bases not matched to a gene: 6. This CDR3 has 17 residues. Written as DNA, the CDR3 is TGTGCCAGCAGCTTAGTCGGTGCGGGGGTCTCCTACAATGAGCAGTTCTTC. Protein sequence: CASSLVGAGVSYNEQFF.

The V and J genes are TRBV7-3 and TRBJ2-3; D is uncertain. Trimming took off 5 bases at V and 6 bases at J, with 12 bases between the two ends. Germline assignment: CDR1 SGHTA and CDR2 FQGTGA. The CDR3 spans 13 residues. Here the CDR3 reads CASSPNDLDTQYF. As DNA, the CDR3 is TGTGCCAGCAGCCCCAATGACTTGGATACGCAGTATTTT.

The genes are TRBV30 and TRBJ2-5; D is perhaps TRBD2 (6 bases). V shed 3 bases and J shed 5 bases, with 13 bases lying between them. Germline CDR1 GTSNPN, CDR2 SVGIG (reference sequence). The CDR3 length is 13 residues. The CDR3: CAWSPGGSETQYF. CDR3 coding DNA: TGTGCCTGGAGCCCCGGGGGAAGTGAGACCCAGTACTTC. The full variable domain, rest sourced from reference TRBV30 and TRBJ2-5, is SQTIHQWPATLVQPVGSPLSLECTVEGTSNPNLYWYRQAAGRGLQLLFYSVGIGQISSEVPQNLSASRPQDRQFILSSKKLLLSDSGFYLCAWSPGGSETQYFGPGTRLLVL.

This sequence joins TRBV7-3 and TRBJ1-2; TRBD1 aligns across 7 bases. V shed 6 bases, J shed 5 bases, and the junction held 15 bases outside the gene matches. The CDR3 is 16 residues long. The germline gives CDR1 SGHTA, CDR2 FQGTGA. CDR3 coding DNA: TGTGCCAGCAGTCTTACCCCGGGACAGAATCCTTATGGCTACACCTTC. Translated, it gives CASSLTPGQNPYGYTF.

The V and J genes are TRBV6-5 and TRBJ2-7; 7 bases are a match to TRBD1. Germline CDR1 and CDR2: MNHEY and SVGAGI. The length of the CDR3 is 14 residues. V shed 7 bases, J shed 4 bases, and the junction held 10 bases outside the gene matches. CDR3: CASTQVGTVYEQYF. CDR3 nucleotides: TGTGCCAGCACCCAGGTGGGGACAGTTTACGAGCAGTACTTC.